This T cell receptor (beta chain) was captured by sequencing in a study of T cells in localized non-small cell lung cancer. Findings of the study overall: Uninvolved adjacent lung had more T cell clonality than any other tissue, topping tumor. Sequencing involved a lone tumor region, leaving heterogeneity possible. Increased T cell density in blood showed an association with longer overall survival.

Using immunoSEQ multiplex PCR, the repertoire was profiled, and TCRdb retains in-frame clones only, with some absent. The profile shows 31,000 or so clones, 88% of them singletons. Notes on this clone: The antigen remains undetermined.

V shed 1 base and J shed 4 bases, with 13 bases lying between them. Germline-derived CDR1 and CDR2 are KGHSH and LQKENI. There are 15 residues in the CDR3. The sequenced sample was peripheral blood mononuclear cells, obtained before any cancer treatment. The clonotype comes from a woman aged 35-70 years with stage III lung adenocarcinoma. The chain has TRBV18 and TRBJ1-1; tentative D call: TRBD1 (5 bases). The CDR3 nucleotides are TGTGCCAGCTCACCACGGGTAGGGCAGGGCACTGAAGCTTTCTTT. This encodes CASSPRVGQGTEAFF. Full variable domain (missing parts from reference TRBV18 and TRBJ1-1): NAGVMQNPRHLVRRRGQEARLRCSPMKGHSHVYWYRQLPEEGLKFMVYLQKENIIDESGMPKERFSAEFPKEGPSILRIQQVVRGDSAAYFCASSPRVGQGTEAFFGQGTRLTVV.